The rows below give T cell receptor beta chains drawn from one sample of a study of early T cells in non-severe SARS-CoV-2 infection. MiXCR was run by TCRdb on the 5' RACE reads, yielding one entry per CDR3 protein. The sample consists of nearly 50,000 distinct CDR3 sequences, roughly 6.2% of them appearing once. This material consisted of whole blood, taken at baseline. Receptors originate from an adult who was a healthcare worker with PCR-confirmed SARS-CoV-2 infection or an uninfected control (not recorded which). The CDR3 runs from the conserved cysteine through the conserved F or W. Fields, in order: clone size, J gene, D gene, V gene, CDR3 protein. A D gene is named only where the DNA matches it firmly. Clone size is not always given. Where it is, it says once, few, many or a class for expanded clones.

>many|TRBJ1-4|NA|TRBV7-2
CASSPYTGTPDEKLFF
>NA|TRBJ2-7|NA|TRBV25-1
CASEKLRYEQYF
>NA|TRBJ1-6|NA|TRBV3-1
CASSQAGAHNSPLHF
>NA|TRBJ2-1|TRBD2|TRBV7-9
CANSLAGRYNEQFF
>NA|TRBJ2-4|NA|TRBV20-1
CSARSSGPQNIQYF
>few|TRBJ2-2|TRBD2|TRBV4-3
CASSQHSGTTVGGELFF
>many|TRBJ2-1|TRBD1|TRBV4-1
CASSQGDSSYNEQFF
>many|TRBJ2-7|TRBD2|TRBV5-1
CASSRRTSRTIHHEQYF
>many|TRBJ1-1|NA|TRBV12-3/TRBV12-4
CASSFQNTEAFF
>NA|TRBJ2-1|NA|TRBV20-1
CSAMGSGGREQFF
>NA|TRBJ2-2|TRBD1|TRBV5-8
CASSSGDRASNTGELFF